Listed below are T cell receptor beta chains from one sample, sequenced in a study of early T cells in non-severe SARS-CoV-2 infection. From the 5' RACE reads, TCRdb called clonotypes with MiXCR, one entry per CDR3 protein. The sample holds around 40,000 distinct CDR3 sequences; roughly 6% are singletons and the top ten take roughly 6%. The material sequenced was whole blood. Receptors originate from an adult who was a healthcare worker with PCR-confirmed SARS-CoV-2 infection or an uninfected control (not recorded which). Each CDR3 is given with its conserved first and last residue. Each record gives: D gene, J gene, V gene, clone size, CDR3 DNA, CDR3 protein. D genes are given only for firm matches. Clone size appears in some rows only: once, few, many, or a class for an expanded clone.

>-|TRBJ2-1|TRBV9|few
TGTGCCAGCAGTGCCGGAACTAGCAGATTCTACAATGAGCAGTTCTTC
CASSAGTSRFYNEQFF
>TRBD2|TRBJ2-7|TRBV20-1|many
TGCAGTGCTAGAGATCCCAGCGGGAGATCCTCCGAGCAGTACTTC
CSARDPSGRSSEQYF
>-|TRBJ2-5|TRBV9|few
TGTGCCAGCAGCCCCCGACTGCAAGAGACCCAGTACTTC
CASSPRLQETQYF
>-|TRBJ2-1|TRBV20-1|few
TGCAGTGCTAGAGACATGCGCCTCAGCTCCTACAATGAGCAGTTCTTC
CSARDMRLSSYNEQFF
>-|TRBJ1-5|TRBV6-1|many
TGTGCCAGCAGTGAAGGCTGGCAGCCCCAGCATTTT
CASSEGWQPQHF
>-|TRBJ1-2|TRBV7-9|few
TGTGCCAGCAGCCGGGACGGAGTCTATGGCTACACCTTC
CASSRDGVYGYTF
>-|TRBJ1-1|TRBV7-9|many
TGTGCCAGCAGCTTAGCGGGGAACACTGAAGCTTTCTTT
CASSLAGNTEAFF
>-|TRBJ2-1|TRBV7-8|many
TGTGCCAGCAGACCAATAGCCGACAATGAGCAGTTCTTC
CASRPIADNEQFF
>TRBD1|TRBJ2-7|TRBV2|many
TGTGCCAGCAGTGCCTTCTCGGGACAGGGGGCCGAGCAGTACTTC
CASSAFSGQGAEQYF
>-|TRBJ1-4|TRBV11-2|-
TGTGCCAGCAGCTTACGTCATACTAATGAAAAACTGTTTTTT
CASSLRHTNEKLFF
>-|TRBJ2-1|TRBV29-1|few
TGCAGCGTTGCCCCGGTTGTGGAGCAGTTCTTC
CSVAPVVEQFF
>-|TRBJ2-3|TRBV4-2|few
TGTGCCAGCAGCCCCCAAAAGGGGGATACGCAGTATTTT
CASSPQKGDTQYF
>TRBD1|TRBJ2-1|TRBV12-3/TRBV12-4|-
TGTGCCAGCAGTCCCGACAGGGATGAGCAGTTCTTC
CASSPDRDEQFF
>-|TRBJ1-3|TRBV30|many
TGTGCCTGGTCTGCAAACTCTGGAAACACCATATATTTT
CAWSANSGNTIYF
>TRBD2|TRBJ2-1|TRBV3-1|many
TGTGCCAGCAGCCAAGGACGGACTAGCGGGAGGATGAATGAGCAGTTCTTC
CASSQGRTSGRMNEQFF
>TRBD1|TRBJ2-1|TRBV7-3|many
TGTGCCAGCAGCTTAGCGGGACAGGGGGCCAATGAGCAGTTCTTC
CASSLAGQGANEQFF